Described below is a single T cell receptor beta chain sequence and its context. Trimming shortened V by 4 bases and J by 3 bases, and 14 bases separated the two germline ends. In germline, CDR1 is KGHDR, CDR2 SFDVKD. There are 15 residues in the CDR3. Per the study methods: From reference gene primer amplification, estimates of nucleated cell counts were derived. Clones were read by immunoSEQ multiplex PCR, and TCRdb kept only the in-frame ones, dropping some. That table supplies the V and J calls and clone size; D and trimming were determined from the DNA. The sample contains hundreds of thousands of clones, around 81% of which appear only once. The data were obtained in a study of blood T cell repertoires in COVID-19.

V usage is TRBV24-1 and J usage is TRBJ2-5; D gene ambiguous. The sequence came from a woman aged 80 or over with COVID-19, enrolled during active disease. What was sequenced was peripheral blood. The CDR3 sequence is CATSDNIVAKETQYF. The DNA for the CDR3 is TGTGCCACCAGTGACAACATCGTAGCAAAAGAGACCCAGTACTTC.